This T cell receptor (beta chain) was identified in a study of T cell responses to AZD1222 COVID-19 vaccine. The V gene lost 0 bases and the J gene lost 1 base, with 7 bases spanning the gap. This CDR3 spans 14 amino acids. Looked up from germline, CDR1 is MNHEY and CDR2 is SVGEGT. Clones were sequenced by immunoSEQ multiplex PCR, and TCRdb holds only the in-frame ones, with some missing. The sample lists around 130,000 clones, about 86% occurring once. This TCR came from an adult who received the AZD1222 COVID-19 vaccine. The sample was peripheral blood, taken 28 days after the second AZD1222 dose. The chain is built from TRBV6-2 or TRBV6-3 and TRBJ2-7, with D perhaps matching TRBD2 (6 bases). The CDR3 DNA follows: TGTGCCAGCAGTTACTCTAGCGGTTCCTACGAGCAGTACTTC. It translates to CASSYSSGSYEQYF.